The text below deals with one T cell receptor (beta chain). J lost 3 bases, V lost 3 bases, and 14 bases had no gene match. Germline-derived CDR1 and CDR2 are SEHNR and FQNEAQ (reference sequence). There are 17 residues in the CDR3. The data belong to a study of blood T cells in healthy people across ages. Using a J-beta primer mix together with a sample-barcoded 5' primer, a second PCR was run for roughly 6 to 12 cycles. From the 5' RACE reads, TCRdb called clonotypes with MiXCR, one entry per CDR3 protein. The sample carries over 1.5 million distinct CDR3 sequences, roughly 52% recorded once. Material for sequencing was blood. This sequence joins TRBV7-9 and TRBJ2-7, with TRBD1 matching 7 bases. This receptor was taken from a woman aged 40-49 years in good health. DNA for the CDR3: TGTGCCAGCAGCTTGGTGACAGGGACAACAAGTTACTACGAGCAGTACTTC. Protein: CASSLVTGTTSYYEQYF.